This TCR beta chain appears in the sequencing data of a study of control samples from healthy donors and cancer patients. Trimming stripped 4 bases from V and 2 bases from J, with 5 bases between. This CDR3 spans 12 amino acids. CDR1 is MNHEY, CDR2 SMNVEV, per germline (reference sequence). The assay was immunoSEQ multiplex PCR, and TCRdb's table has in-frame clones only and misses some. Here the sample spans around 170,000 clones, around 90% being singletons. A single count supports this clone. The chain uses TRBV27 and TRBJ1-2; tentative D call: TRBD1 (5 bases). Sequencing input: blood. The receptor's source is a woman aged 30 to 39 in good health. The CDR3 nucleotides read TGTGCCAGCAGTTCAGGGAACTATGGCTACACCTTC. Translation: CASSSGNYGYTF.